This T cell receptor beta chain originates from a study of blood T cell repertoires in COVID-19. For the study at large: Collection of acute and convalescent COVID-19 samples took place in the United States, Italy and Spain.

Enrollment of patients from Seattle took place during active infection, with longitudinal follow-up. From germline, CDR1 is LGHDT and CDR2 YNNKEL (reference sequence). The ends were cut back, 8 bases at V and 7 bases at J, with 15 bases in the middle. The CDR3 spans 12 residues. Authors' data handling: The assay estimated nucleated cells by amplifying reference gene primers. TCRdb's copy holds only in-frame clones and misses some; the assay was immunoSEQ multiplex PCR. From that table come the V and J calls and clone size; the DNA was used to work out D and trimming. Of roughly 70,000 clones in the sample, about four fifths were seen once.

The rearrangement uses TRBV3-1 (or the pseudogene TRBV3-2) and TRBJ2-7; weak D call: TRBD2 (7 bases). Source material: peripheral blood. This TCR was recovered from a man aged 55 to 69 with COVID-19, enrolled during active disease. The CDR3 region has the DNA TGTGCCAGCGCTCGAGGGGGAGGGGAGCAGTACTTC. Its translation: CASARGGGEQYF.